Listed here are 25 T cell receptor beta chains from one sample, sequenced in a study of cytotoxic CD8 clonotypes in ibrutinib-treated CLL. Sequencing used immunoSEQ multiplex PCR; TCRdb keeps in-frame clones, though not all of them. The sample has 150,000 or so clones, 75% to 90% seen once. The sample consisted of PBMCs, taken after 24 months of ibrutinib treatment. These receptors were taken from a human donor with chronic lymphocytic leukemia.

The V and J genes are TRBV19 and TRBJ2-4; D is perhaps TRBD1 (6 bases). Trimming cost V 7 bases and J 0 bases, with 28 bases left between them. The germline CDR1 and CDR2 sequences are LNHDA and SQIVND (reference sequence). The CDR3 extends over 20 amino acids. The CDR3 nucleotides are TGTGCCAGTACTCCCCAGACAGGTCTTGGGGTGAGTGGAGCCAAAAACATTCAGTACTTC. As protein: CASTPQTGLGVSGAKNIQYF.

CDR3: CASSPDGDRGIYGYTF. The CDR3, as DNA: TGTGCCAGTAGTCCCGATGGGGACAGGGGCATCTATGGCTACACCTTC. The V gene is TRBV19, the J gene TRBJ1-2; 10 positions match TRBD1. With V trimmed by 5 bases and J by 4 bases, 10 bases remained unmatched. The CDR3 is 16 amino acids. Germline lookup yields CDR1 LNHDA and CDR2 SQIVND (reference sequence). Variable domain in full (rest from reference TRBV19 and TRBJ1-2): DGGITQSPKYLFRKEGQNVTLSCEQNLNHDAMYWYRQDPGQGLRLIYYSQIVNDFQKGDIAEGYSVSREKKESFPLTVTSAQKNPTAFYLCASSPDGDRGIYGYTFGSGTRLTVV.

The V call is TRBV28, the J call TRBJ1-3; possibly TRBD1 for D (5 bases). Germline V CDR1 and CDR2: MDHEN, SYDVKM. This CDR3 has 10 amino acids. V was cut by 10 bases and J by 11 bases, with 12 bases left in between. CDR3 coding DNA: TGTGCCACCGCGGGGCTGGCCATATATTTT. Translated: CATAGLAIYF. The full variable domain, its missing parts supplied by reference TRBV28 and TRBJ1-3, is DVKVTQSSRYLVKRTGEKVFLECVQDMDHENMFWYRQDPGLGLRLIYFSYDVKMKEKGDIPEGYSVSREKKERFSLILESASTNQTSMYLCATAGLAIYFGEGSWLTVV.

The chain joins TRBV7-3 to TRBJ2-2; D may match TRBD1 or TRBD2 (7 bases each). The V gene's germline CDR1 is SGHTA and CDR2 FQGTGA. V lost 6 bases to trimming and J lost 5 bases, with 16 bases between them. CDR3 length equals 15 residues. DNA for the CDR3: TGTGCCAGCAGTCCTGCAGGGGGAGGGACCGGGGAGCTGTTTTTT. The encoded protein is CASSPAGGGTGELFF.

CDR3 nucleotide sequence: TGTGCCATCAGTGAATGGGGCTCTGGGGCCAACGTCCTGACTTTC. It encodes CAISEWGSGANVLTF. This sequence joins TRBV10-3 and TRBJ2-6, with D hard to call. V lost 3 bases and J 0 bases, leaving 6 bases between the germline ends. This CDR3 has 15 amino acids. CDR1 ENHRY and CDR2 SYGVKD come from the germline V gene.

The genes are TRBV7-2 and TRBJ2-7; no clear D. With 4 bases removed from V and 9 bases from J, the gap between germline ends came to 16 bases. This CDR3 spans 13 amino acids. Germline CDR1 reads SGHTA; CDR2 reads FQGNSA. The CDR3, as DNA: TGTGCCAGCAGCTCCCCCGGCAGTCTCGGGCAGTACTTC. Its translation is CASSSPGSLGQYF.

The V and J genes are TRBV30 and TRBJ1-6, with D possibly TRBD1 on 5 matching bases. CDR1 GTSNPN and CDR2 SVGIG come from the germline V gene (reference sequence). CDR3 length equals 16 residues. Deletions cut 3 bases from V and 0 bases from J, with 12 bases between. CDR3 residues: CAWSPGSSSYNSPLHF. Written as DNA, the CDR3 is TGTGCCTGGAGCCCAGGGTCCAGCTCCTATAATTCACCCCTCCACTTT.

The chain carries TRBV7-9 and TRBJ2-2; D is undetermined. This CDR3 is built from 12 residues. Trimming shortened V by 3 bases and J by 3 bases, and 2 bases separated the two germline ends. Germline lookup yields CDR1 SEHNR and CDR2 FQNEAQ (reference sequence). The CDR3 region has the DNA TGTGCCAGCAGCTTCGACACCGGGGAGCTGTTTTTT. Protein sequence: CASSFDTGELFF.

The chain has TRBV14 and TRBJ1-5, with TRBD1 identical over 9 bases. Trimming at V came to 4 bases and at J to 2 bases, leaving 0 bases not matched to a gene. CDR3 length: 14 amino acids. In germline, CDR1 is SGHDN, CDR2 FVKESK. The CDR3 sequence is CASSRTGGNQPQHF. Written as DNA, the CDR3 is TGTGCCAGCAGCCGGACAGGGGGCAATCAGCCCCAGCATTTT.

This chain uses TRBV7-9 with TRBJ2-7; 9 bases fit TRBD1. The CDR3 runs 16 residues. Germline trimming cut 5 bases from V and 4 bases from J; bases unmatched to any gene: 12. The germline CDR1 and CDR2 sequences are SEHNR and FQNEAQ (reference sequence). The CDR3 nucleotides are TGTGCCAGCAGCGCGCCTCACAGGGGGCGCGGGTACGAGCAGTACTTC. Protein: CASSAPHRGRGYEQYF.

The V call is TRBV19, the J call TRBJ2-1; 10 bases map to TRBD1. The CDR3 has 14 amino acids. The trim removed 6 bases at V and 7 bases at J, leaving 6 bases unmatched. CDR1 LNHDA and CDR2 SQIVND come from the germline V gene (reference sequence). The CDR3 region has the DNA TGTGCCAGTAGCTTGACAGGGGGCGGGAATGAGCAGTTCTTC. Its protein product is CASSLTGGGNEQFF.

The CDR3 protein is CASSLTGQTATNEKLFF. Here the CDR3 DNA reads TGCGCCAGCAGCTTAACGGGGCAGACCGCAACTAATGAAAAACTGTTTTTT. This chain joins TRBV5-1 and TRBJ1-4; D is perhaps TRBD1 (5 bases). In germline, CDR1 is SGHRS, CDR2 YFSETQ. The CDR3 totals 17 residues. The germline V and J ends were trimmed by 2 bases and 0 bases, with 14 bases remaining between them. The full variable domain, in which reference TRBV5-1 and TRBJ1-4 provide the parts outside the CDR3, is KAGVTQTPRYLIKTRGQQVTLSCSPISGHRSVSWYQQTPGQGLQFLFEYFSETQRNKGNFPGRFSGRQFSNSRSEMNVSTLELGDSALYLCASSLTGQTATNEKLFFGSGTQLSVL.

The rearrangement joins TRBV6-5 to TRBJ2-7; 12 bases fit TRBD2. This CDR3 has 15 residues. Germline CDR1 MNHEY, CDR2 SVGAGI. With 2 bases clipped from V and 4 bases from J, the junction kept 3 bases outside the gene matches. This chain's CDR3 is CASSYPGTSGYEQYF. CDR3 nucleotides: TGTGCCAGCAGTTACCCCGGGACTAGCGGGTACGAGCAGTACTTC.

Only a few counts were recorded for this clone. J is TRBJ2-2 and V is TRBV10-1; 11 nucleotides align to TRBD2. The germline V gene has CDR1 WNHNN and CDR2 SYGVQD (reference sequence). This CDR3 comprises 14 residues. V gave up 9 bases and J gave up 3 bases; unmatched junction bases: 3. The DNA for the CDR3 is TGCGCCAGACCACTAGCGGGAGACACCGGGGAGCTGTTTTTT. As protein: CARPLAGDTGELFF.

The V and J genes are TRBV28 and TRBJ2-7; TRBD1 or TRBD2 may be the D gene (6 bases each). V was trimmed by 9 bases and J by 6 bases, leaving 18 bases between them. Germline V gene lookup returns CDR1 MDHEN and CDR2 SYDVKM. This CDR3 comprises 13 residues. The DNA of the CDR3 is TGTGCCAGTGGAGGAGGAGGGGGAGGCGAGCAGTACTTC. Its translation: CASGGGGGGEQYF. Drawing the rest from reference TRBV28 and TRBJ2-7, the complete variable domain is DVKVTQSSRYLVKRTGEKVFLECVQDMDHENMFWYRQDPGLGLRLIYFSYDVKMKEKGDIPEGYSVSREKKERFSLILESASTNQTSMYLCASGGGGGGEQYFGPGTRLTVT.

The V and J genes are TRBV4-2 and TRBJ2-7, with 12 bases fitting TRBD2. The length of the CDR3 is 18 residues. Germline V gene lookup returns CDR1 LGHNA and CDR2 YNFKEQ. J was trimmed by 0 bases and V by 1 base; bases with no gene match: 7. The CDR3 is CASSQGPLAGGHSYEQYF. Written as DNA, the CDR3 is TGTGCCAGCAGCCAAGGACCACTAGCGGGAGGCCACTCCTACGAGCAGTACTTC.

The rearrangement links TRBV5-6 to TRBJ2-1, with D possibly matching TRBD1 (6 bases). The V gene's germline CDR1 is SGHDT and CDR2 YYEEEE. V was cut by 2 bases and J by 0 bases, with 12 bases left in between. The CDR3 runs 16 residues. CDR3 protein: CASSLDRRSSYNEQFF. CDR3 coding DNA: TGTGCCAGCAGCTTAGACAGGAGGAGCTCCTACAATGAGCAGTTCTTC.

The chain uses TRBV6-5 and TRBJ1-2; TRBD1 matches at 10 bases. The length of the CDR3 is 15 residues. After removal of 6 bases from V and 6 bases from J, the junction contained 10 bases not matched to a gene. Germline V gene sequence: CDR1 MNHEY, CDR2 SVGAGI. In nucleotides, the CDR3 is TGTGCCAGCAGGAAGCCCGGGACAGGGGTTGATGGCTACACCTTC. The encoded protein is CASRKPGTGVDGYTF.

This chain joins TRBV5-4 and TRBJ2-5; D is ambiguous. V was shortened by 8 bases and J by 5 bases, with 19 bases between the two germline ends. Per the germline V gene, CDR1 is SGHNT and CDR2 is YYREEE (reference sequence). The CDR3 has 14 amino acids. In DNA form, the CDR3 reads TGTGCCAGTTCTCCCGACCCGTTGCGGGAGACCCAGTACTTC. This translates into CASSPDPLRETQYF.

V gene TRBV10-3 combines with J gene TRBJ2-1; perhaps TRBD2 as D (6 bases). There are 14 residues in the CDR3. The ends were cut back, 4 bases at V and 6 bases at J, with 13 bases in the middle. Per the germline V gene, CDR1 is ENHRY and CDR2 is SYGVKD. The CDR3 region has the DNA TGTGCCATCAGTGCCTCCGGGACTCGCAATGAGCAGTTCTTC. It specifies CAISASGTRNEQFF.

This clone was observed a handful of times. The V call is TRBV7-6, the J call TRBJ2-5; 10 positions agree with TRBD1. V shed 5 bases, J shed 5 bases, and the junction held 8 bases outside the gene matches. The CDR3 runs to 15 residues. Germline CDR1 SGHVS, CDR2 FNYEAQ. In DNA form, the CDR3 reads TGTGCCAGCAGCCCGTTAGACAGGGGGCACGAGACCCAGTACTTC. Protein sequence: CASSPLDRGHETQYF.

This clone was observed a single time. The rearrangement uses TRBV5-5 and TRBJ1-2; 7 nucleotides agree with TRBD1. The CDR3 extends over 16 amino acids. Germline V gene sequence: CDR1 SGHKS, CDR2 YYEKEE (reference sequence). The V gene end was trimmed by 4 bases and the J gene end by 3 bases; junction bases not matched to a gene: 12. Written as DNA, the CDR3 is TGTGCCAGCAGCCCAGGGGGAAGCCAGGGGCACTATGGCTACACCTTC. Translation: CASSPGGSQGHYGYTF.

In DNA, the CDR3 is TGTGCCAGCAGCAAAGCTGAGGTACAGAACACTGAAGCTTTCTTT. Protein sequence: CASSKAEVQNTEAFF. J is TRBJ1-1 and V is TRBV21-1. TRBV21-1 is given as a pseudogene. This CDR3 has 15 residues.

The chain joins TRBV28 to TRBJ1-1; D is unclear. Germline CDR1 reads MDHEN; CDR2 reads SYDVKM. V was shortened by 6 bases and J by 1 base, with 9 bases between the two germline ends. This CDR3 has 13 residues. The CDR3 loop is CASSLPRNTEAFF. CDR3 DNA sequence: TGTGCCAGCAGCCTACCCAGGAACACTGAAGCTTTCTTT.

V usage is TRBV27 and J usage is TRBJ1-2, with 9 bases aligning to TRBD1. The ends lost 2 bases at V and 2 bases at J; junction bases unmatched: 6. The CDR3 sequence is 16 residues long. Germline CDR1 MNHEY, CDR2 SMNVEV (reference sequence). The CDR3 is CASSLPETGGNYGYTF. The CDR3 DNA sequence: TGTGCCAGCAGTTTACCCGAGACAGGGGGAAACTATGGCTACACCTTC.